A single sample gave rise to the 26 T cell receptor beta chains below, sequenced in a study of CD8 T cells in Susac syndrome. Reverse transcription of about 0.5 to 1 ug RNA was carried out with random hexamers. TCRdb passed the immunoSEQ multiplex PCR reads through MiXCR, listing each CDR3 protein once. The data contain around 300,000 distinct CDR3 sequences, approximately 91% of them seen just once; the ten biggest clones take up more than 0.15%. The sequencing sample was made of CD8+ T cells from PBMCs. The receptors originated from a human donor with multiple sclerosis.

The chain employs TRBV5-1 and TRBJ1-5; the D is unclear. V was shortened by 4 bases and J by 0 bases, with 20 bases between the two germline ends. The CDR3 is 18 residues long. Germline V lookup: CDR1 SGHRS, CDR2 YFSETQ. In DNA, the CDR3 is TGCGCCAGCAGCCGTTCGGGCCGCGTAGAATATAGCAATCAGCCCCAGCATTTT. Protein sequence: CASSRSGRVEYSNQPQHF.

The chain links TRBV30 to TRBJ2-7, with a weak D call TRBD1 (6 bases). This CDR3 contains 14 residues. CDR1 and CDR2 from the germline V gene are GTSNPN and SVGIG (reference sequence). Deletions cut 4 bases from V and 5 bases from J, with 18 bases between. Here the CDR3 reads CAWTSSQGRDEQYF. The CDR3 bases are TGTGCCTGGACCTCGTCCCAGGGGCGCGACGAGCAGTACTTC.

A few counts support this clonotype. The chain is built from TRBV7-8 and TRBJ2-7; 13 bases map to TRBD2. The ends lost 5 bases at V and 7 bases at J; junction bases unmatched: 11. Per the germline V gene, CDR1 is SGHVS and CDR2 is FQNEAQ. This CDR3 region has 16 residues. CDR3 coding DNA: TGTGCCAGCAGCACCTTCGGACTAGCGGGAGCTAGAGAGCAGTACTTC. Translation gives CASSTFGLAGAREQYF.

This chain links TRBV30 with TRBJ2-6; D not certain. V was pared by 4 bases and J by 3 bases, with 4 bases between. The CDR3 runs to 12 residues. Germline V gives CDR1 GTSNPN, CDR2 SVGIG (reference sequence). The CDR3 reads CAWTSGANVLTF. The CDR3 region has the DNA TGTGCCTGGACTAGTGGGGCCAACGTCCTGACTTTC.

The genes are TRBV27 and TRBJ2-7; TRBD1 aligns across 8 bases. The CDR3 runs to 14 residues. Germline V CDR1 and CDR2: MNHEY, SMNVEV (reference sequence). Trimming removed 5 bases from V and 3 bases from J; junction bases left unmatched: 6. The chain's CDR3 is CASSATGDVYEQYF. The CDR3 region has the DNA TGTGCCAGCAGTGCGACAGGGGATGTCTACGAGCAGTACTTC.

V usage is TRBV20-1 and J usage is TRBJ2-7; 10 nucleotides match TRBD1. The CDR3 length is 16 residues. Trimming removed 1 base from V and 6 bases from J; junction bases left unmatched: 12. The germline CDR1 and CDR2 sequences are DFQATT and SNEGSKA (reference sequence). The CDR3 DNA sequence: TGCAGTGCTAGAGGTCGCACCGGGACAGGGGAATTCGAGCAGTACTTC. Its translation: CSARGRTGTGEFEQYF.

The V gene is TRBV24-1, the J gene TRBJ2-2, with 7 positions matching TRBD1. The CDR3 is 16 residues long. Germline V gene lookup returns CDR1 KGHDR and CDR2 SFDVKD. The V gene end was trimmed by 1 base and the J gene end by 5 bases; junction bases not matched to a gene: 6. This CDR3 is CATSDFRQGDTGELFF. CDR3 sequence (DNA): TGTGCCACCAGTGATTTTCGGCAGGGGGATACCGGGGAGCTGTTTTTT.

The chain uses TRBV2 and TRBJ2-1; 11 positions agree with TRBD2. In germline, CDR1 is SNHLY, CDR2 FYNNEI. The ends lost 6 bases at V and 6 bases at J; junction bases unmatched: 7. The CDR3 length is 15 residues. The CDR3 sequence is CASRPLAGVTNEQFF. CDR3 nucleotides: TGTGCCAGCAGGCCACTAGCGGGAGTTACCAATGAGCAGTTCTTC.

This clonotype was detected once. The CDR3 DNA follows: TGCAGTGCTAGAGTCCCGGGACAGGGTGTAATTGGTGAAGCTTTCTTT. Its translation is CSARVPGQGVIGEAFF. The chain recombines TRBV20-1 with TRBJ1-1; TRBD1 matches 9 bases. The CDR3 length is 16 residues. V lost 1 base to trimming and J lost 7 bases; unmatched junction nucleotides: 13. CDR1 is DFQATT, CDR2 SNEGSKA, per germline (reference sequence).

The chain links TRBV11-2 to TRBJ2-7; D unclear. The CDR3 is made up of 14 amino acids. Trimming cost V 2 bases and J 5 bases, with 13 bases left between them. Per germline, CDR1 SGHAT and CDR2 FQNNGV. The CDR3, as DNA: TGTGCCAGCAGCTTAACGTCCCCGTGGGACGAGCAGTACTTC. It is translated as CASSLTSPWDEQYF.

The V call is TRBV2, the J call TRBJ2-7; D uncertain. Germline V lookup: CDR1 SNHLY, CDR2 FYNNEI. The V end was cut by 3 bases, the J end by 0 bases, with 27 bases between. The CDR3 contains 20 residues. The CDR3 reads CASSDPDIEVTGDSSYEQYF. The CDR3 DNA reads as TGTGCCAGCAGTGACCCTGACATAGAGGTAACTGGTGATAGCTCCTACGAGCAGTACTTC.

The chain has TRBV12-3 or TRBV12-4 and TRBJ1-4; no reliable D call. V gave up 3 bases and J gave up 6 bases, with 11 bases separating them. The CDR3 covers 14 residues. The CDR3, as DNA: TGTGCCAGCAGTTTGACGGAGGCGGATGAAAAACTGTTTTTT. It specifies CASSLTEADEKLFF.

The chain joins TRBV5-5 to TRBJ1-2; possible D gene TRBD1, 6 bases. V lost 1 base and J 4 bases, leaving 11 bases between the germline ends. CDR3 length equals 14 residues. Germline V lookup: CDR1 SGHKS, CDR2 YYEKEE (reference sequence). The CDR3: CASSLWGDTYGYTF. The DNA of the CDR3 is TGTGCCAGCAGCTTGTGGGGGGACACCTATGGCTACACCTTC.

The chain uses TRBV27 and TRBJ2-2; no clear D. The CDR3 is 13 residues long. Trimming removed 2 bases from V and 4 bases from J, with 5 bases in between. CDR1 MNHEY and CDR2 SMNVEV come from the germline V gene (reference sequence). The CDR3 bases are TGTGCCAGCAGTTTAGGTCGCACCGGGGAGCTGTTTTTT. Protein sequence: CASSLGRTGELFF.

The chain recombines TRBV11-2 with TRBJ2-2; 7 bases map to TRBD1. The CDR3 is made up of 20 amino acids. J was trimmed by 2 bases and V by 3 bases; bases with no gene match: 18. Germline V CDR1 and CDR2: SGHAT, FQNNGV. CDR3 DNA: TGTGCCAGCAGCTTGGTATTTCACGGACAGGTCCCGCCAAACACCGGGGAGCTGTTTTTT. Translated: CASSLVFHGQVPPNTGELFF. Based on the CDR3 plus reference TRBV11-2 and TRBJ2-2, the full variable domain is EAGVAQSPRYKIIEKRQSVAFWCNPISGHATLYWYQQILGQGPKLLIQFQNNGVVDDSQLPKDRFSAERLKGVDSTLKIQPAKLEDSAVYLCASSLVFHGQVPPNTGELFFGEGSRLTVL.

This clonotype was counted only a few times. The rearrangement joins TRBV7-9 to TRBJ2-7; D not certain. Trimming stripped 3 bases from V and 0 bases from J, with 9 bases between. Germline V gene lookup returns CDR1 SEHNR and CDR2 FQNEAQ (reference sequence). The CDR3 extends over 14 amino acids. CDR3 residues: CASSFSGPSYEQYF. The DNA for the CDR3 is TGTGCCAGCAGCTTTTCCGGTCCCTCCTACGAGCAGTACTTC.

This clonotype was recorded only once. At one end the junction does not follow the germline gene, possibly because of a read error. The J gene is TRBJ1-1, the V gene TRBV13; no reliable D call. The CDR3 totals 10 residues. Per germline, CDR1 PRHDT and CDR2 FYEKMQ (reference sequence). This CDR3 reads CASSPPEAFF. DNA of the CDR3: TGTGCCAGCAGCCCCCCTGAGGCTTTCTTT.

This clonotype was picked up one time. The chain couples TRBV6-2 or TRBV6-3 to TRBJ2-2; D is uncertain. The germline CDR1 and CDR2 sequences are MNHEY and SVGEGT. Between the trimmed V and J ends, which lost 7 bases and 6 bases, there was a span of 9 bases. CDR3 size: 12 residues. The CDR3 DNA sequence: TGTGCCAGCACAAGTGGAGCCGGGGAGCTGTTTTTT. Translated: CASTSGAGELFF.

The gene calls are TRBV4-1 and TRBJ2-5; TRBD2 might be the D (7 bases). V lost 0 bases and J lost 5, with 13 bases in between. The V gene's germline CDR1 is MGHRA and CDR2 YSYEKL. CDR3 length: 15 residues. The CDR3 sequence is CASSQERAGAETQYF. The CDR3 bases are TGCGCCAGCAGCCAAGAGAGGGCGGGGGCTGAGACCCAGTACTTC.

This clonotype was seen a few times. This chain links TRBV6-2 or TRBV6-3 with TRBJ2-7, with unresolved D. Germline V gene sequence: CDR1 MNHEY, CDR2 SVGEGT. V lost 4 bases to trimming and J lost 0 bases, with 7 bases between them. This CDR3 is built from 13 residues. The CDR3 DNA is TGTGCCAGCAGTTGGACGGTCTCCTACGAGCAGTACTTC. Its protein product is CASSWTVSYEQYF.

The chain joins TRBV20-1 to TRBJ2-1; 7 bases are a match to TRBD2. The CDR3 has 14 amino acids. CDR1 DFQATT and CDR2 SNEGSKA come from the germline V gene (reference sequence). Trimming cost V 3 bases and J 2 bases; bases outside gene matches: 4. CDR3 residues: CSASLGGTYNEQFF. DNA of the CDR3: TGCAGTGCTAGCCTCGGGGGGACCTACAATGAGCAGTTCTTC.

The chain links TRBV13 to TRBJ2-3; D is uncertain. The CDR3 spans 13 residues. Germline CDR1 reads PRHDT; CDR2 reads FYEKMQ (reference sequence). V was cut by 5 bases and J by 6 bases, with 12 bases left in between. The DNA of the CDR3 is TGTGCCAGCAGCCTCCCCGACCTGGATACGCAGTATTTT. Translating gives CASSLPDLDTQYF.

The chain couples TRBV19 to TRBJ2-7, with 9 nucleotides matching TRBD1. This CDR3 is built from 15 residues. Germline V gene lookup returns CDR1 LNHDA and CDR2 SQIVND (reference sequence). J was trimmed by 2 bases and V by 8 bases; bases with no gene match: 10. The CDR3 loop is CASSPGQGKPYEQYF. For the CDR3, the DNA is TGTGCCAGTTCACCGGGACAGGGAAAGCCCTACGAGCAGTACTTC.

About this clonotype itself: The germline gene is not matched at one end of the junction; a read error may be the cause. The chain employs TRBV7-7 and TRBJ2-3; D could derive from TRBD1 or TRBD2 (6 bases each). The CDR3 is 15 residues long. Germline values: CDR1 SSHAT, CDR2 FNYEAQ (reference sequence). The CDR3 here is CASSLSGGSTDTQYF. In nucleotides, the CDR3 is TGTGCTAGCAGCTTATCCGGGGGCAGCACAGATACGCAGTATTTT. The whole variable domain, filled in from reference TRBV7-7 and TRBJ2-3, reads GAGVSQSPRYKVTKRGQDVTLRCDPISSHATLYWYQQALGQGPEFLTYFNYEAQPDKSGLPSDRFSAERPEGSISTLTIQRTEQRDSAMYRCASSLSGGSTDTQYFGPGTRLTVL.

V is TRBV27 and J is TRBJ2-1; 7 nucleotides agree with TRBD2. CDR1 and CDR2 (germline): MNHEY, SMNVEV (reference sequence). CDR3 size: 16 residues. The V gene end was trimmed by 7 bases and the J gene end by 0 bases; junction bases not matched to a gene: 9. CDR3 in DNA: TGTGCCAGCACCCCACTAGCGAGGAGCTCCTACAATGAGCAGTTCTTC. Translated, it gives CASTPLARSSYNEQFF.

In nucleotides, the CDR3 is TGCGCCAGCAGCCAAATACAGGGTAGCAATCAGCCCCAGCATTTT. Translation: CASSQIQGSNQPQHF. The chain combines TRBV4-3 with TRBJ1-5, with D perhaps matching TRBD1 (6 bases). The CDR3 has 15 amino acids. Germline values: CDR1 LGHNA, CDR2 YSLEER. V gave up 2 bases and J gave up 0 bases, with 8 bases separating them.